This is a list of T cell receptor beta chains from one sample in a study of OX40 agonist ivuxolimab in advanced cancers. The assay was immunoSEQ multiplex PCR, and TCRdb's table has in-frame clones only and misses some. Here the sample spans over 55,000 clones, 90% to 95% being singletons. The source material was CD4+ or CD8+ T cells sorted from blood, sampled in a trial of the OX40 agonist ivuxolimab. The receptors were gathered from an adult with an advanced solid tumor such as melanoma, head and neck, liver or kidney cancer. The CDR3 runs from the conserved cysteine through the conserved F or W.

length,J,V,CDR3
16,TRBJ2-1,TRBV7-6,CASSAYSGRLANEQFF
19,TRBJ2-7,TRBV5-1,CASSENRDVPKGRPYEQYF
15,TRBJ2-7,TRBV27,CASRTGLAPSYEQYF
15,TRBJ2-1,TRBV19,CASSIGLAAYNEQFF
15,TRBJ1-5,TRBV28,CASSFQGRSNQPQHF
16,TRBJ2-1,TRBV10-3,CAISASGSPLYNEQFF
13,TRBJ2-7,TRBV7-9,CASSLGLADEQYF
15,TRBJ2-7,TRBV28,CASHMGGTGGPEQYF
14,TRBJ2-5,TRBV4-3,CASSLGTGQETQYF
15,TRBJ2-3,TRBV27,CASSHPGQVSDTQYF
13,TRBJ1-2,TRBV29-1,CSVALWDRDGYTF
15,TRBJ2-7,TRBV9,CASSVSSGGIYEQYF
13,TRBJ2-2,TRBV28,CASRAGANGELFF
15,TRBJ1-2,TRBV4-3,CASSQGTGGHYGYTF
13,TRBJ1-2,TRBV5-8,CASSRLEDYGYTF
14,TRBJ2-1,TRBV1,CTSSPRLAGGEQFF